Given below is one TCR beta chain in context. TCRdb processed the 5' RACE reads anew with MiXCR; each CDR3 protein has one entry. Of around 250,000 distinct CDR3 sequences in the sample, about 16% were seen once. In germline, CDR1 is DFQATT, CDR2 SNEGSKA (reference sequence). Unmatched junction bases numbered 6, after V lost 5 bases and J lost 1 base. The CDR3 consists of 14 residues. The sample is drawn from a study of T-cell memory formation after mild COVID-19. The sample consisted of PBMCs or a T cell subset sorted from them (not recorded which). The sequence was obtained from a man between 18 and 29 years old who had mild COVID-19 (a few samples of this study predate the infection). Cell type and time point are not known. This chain joins TRBV20-1 and TRBJ2-3; 7 nucleotides agree with TRBD2. CDR3 DNA: TGCAGTGCTTTCGCTGCGGGGGGCACAGATACGCAGTATTTT. This translates into CSAFAAGGTDTQYF.